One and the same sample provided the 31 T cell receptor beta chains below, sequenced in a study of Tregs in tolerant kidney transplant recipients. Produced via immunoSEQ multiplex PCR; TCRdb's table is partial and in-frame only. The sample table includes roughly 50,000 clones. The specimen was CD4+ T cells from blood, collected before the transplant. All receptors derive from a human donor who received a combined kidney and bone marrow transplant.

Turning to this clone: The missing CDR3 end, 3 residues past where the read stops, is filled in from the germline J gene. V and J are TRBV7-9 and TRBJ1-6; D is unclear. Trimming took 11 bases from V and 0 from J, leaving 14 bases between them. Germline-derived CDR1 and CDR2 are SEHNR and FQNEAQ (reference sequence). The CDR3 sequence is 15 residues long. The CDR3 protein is CALTPESSYNSPLHF. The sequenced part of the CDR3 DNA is TGTGCCCTAACCCCCGAGAGCTCCTATAATTCACCC.

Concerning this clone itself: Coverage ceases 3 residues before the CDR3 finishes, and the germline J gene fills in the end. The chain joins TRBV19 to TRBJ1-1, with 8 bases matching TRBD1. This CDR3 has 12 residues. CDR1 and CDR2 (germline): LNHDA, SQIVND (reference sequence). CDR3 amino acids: CASRHRGTEAFF. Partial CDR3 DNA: TGTGCCAGTAGGCACAGGGGGACGGAA.

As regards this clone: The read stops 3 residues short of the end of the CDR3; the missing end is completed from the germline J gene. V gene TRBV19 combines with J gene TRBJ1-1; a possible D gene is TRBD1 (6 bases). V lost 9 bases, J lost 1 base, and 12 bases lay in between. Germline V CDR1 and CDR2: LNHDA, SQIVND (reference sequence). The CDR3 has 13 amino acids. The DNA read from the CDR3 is TGTGCCAGCCAAGACAGGAGGAACACTGAA. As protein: CASQDRRNTE. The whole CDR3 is CASQDRRNTEAFF.

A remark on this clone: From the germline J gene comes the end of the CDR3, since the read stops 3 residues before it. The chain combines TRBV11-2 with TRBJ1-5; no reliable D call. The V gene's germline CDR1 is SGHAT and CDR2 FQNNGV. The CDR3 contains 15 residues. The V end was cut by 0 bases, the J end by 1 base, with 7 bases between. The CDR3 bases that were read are TGTGCCAGCAGCTTAGATCGGGGAAGCAATCAGCCC. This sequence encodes CASSLDRGSNQP. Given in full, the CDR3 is CASSLDRGSNQPQHF. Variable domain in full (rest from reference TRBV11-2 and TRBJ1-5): EAGVAQSPRYKIIEKRQSVAFWCNPISGHATLYWYQQILGQGPKLLIQFQNNGVVDDSQLPKDRFSAERLKGVDSTLKIQPAKLEDSAVYLCASSLDRGSNQPQHFGDGTRLSIL.

CDR3 loop: CASTPPGQGALTLHF. The covered CDR3 bases are TGTGCCAGCACCCCCCCGGGACAGGGGGCCCTTACC. The chain joins TRBV7-9 to TRBJ1-6, with 12 bases lining up with TRBD1. The read stops 3 residues short of the end of the CDR3; the missing end is completed from the germline J gene. CDR3 length equals 15 residues. From germline, CDR1 is SEHNR and CDR2 FQNEAQ (reference sequence).

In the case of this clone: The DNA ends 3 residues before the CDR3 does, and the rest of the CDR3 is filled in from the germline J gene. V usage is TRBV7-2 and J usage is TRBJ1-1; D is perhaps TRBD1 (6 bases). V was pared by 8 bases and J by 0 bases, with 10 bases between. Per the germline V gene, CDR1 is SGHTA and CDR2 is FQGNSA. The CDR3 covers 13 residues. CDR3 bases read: TGTGCCAGCCGTGGACAGATGAACACTGAA. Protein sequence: CASRGQMNTE. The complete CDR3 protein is CASRGQMNTEAFF.

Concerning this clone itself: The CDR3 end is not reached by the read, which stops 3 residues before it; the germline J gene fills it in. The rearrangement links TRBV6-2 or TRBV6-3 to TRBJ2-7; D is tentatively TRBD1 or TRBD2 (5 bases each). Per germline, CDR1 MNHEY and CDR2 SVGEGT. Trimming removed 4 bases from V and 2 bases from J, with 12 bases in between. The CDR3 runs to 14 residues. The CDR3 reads CASSSAQGAYEQYF. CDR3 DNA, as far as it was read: TGTGCCAGCAGTTCCGCGCAGGGAGCCTACGAG.

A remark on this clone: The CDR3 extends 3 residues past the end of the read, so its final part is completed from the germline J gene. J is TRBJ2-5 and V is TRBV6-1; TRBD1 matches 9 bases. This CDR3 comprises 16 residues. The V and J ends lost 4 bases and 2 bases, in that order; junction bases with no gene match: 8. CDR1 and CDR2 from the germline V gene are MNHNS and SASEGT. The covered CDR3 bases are TGTGCCAGCAGTGCCCGGGACAGGGTGATACAAGAGACC. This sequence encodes CASSARDRVIQET. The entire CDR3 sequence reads CASSARDRVIQETQYF.

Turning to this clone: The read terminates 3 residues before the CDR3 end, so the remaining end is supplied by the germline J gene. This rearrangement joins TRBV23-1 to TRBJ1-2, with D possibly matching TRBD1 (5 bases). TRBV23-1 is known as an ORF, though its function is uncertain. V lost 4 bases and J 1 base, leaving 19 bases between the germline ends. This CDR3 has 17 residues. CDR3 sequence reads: CASSLHPRQRNNYGYTF. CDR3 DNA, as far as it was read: TGCGCCAGCAGTCTCCACCCCCGACAGCGCAATAACTATGGC.

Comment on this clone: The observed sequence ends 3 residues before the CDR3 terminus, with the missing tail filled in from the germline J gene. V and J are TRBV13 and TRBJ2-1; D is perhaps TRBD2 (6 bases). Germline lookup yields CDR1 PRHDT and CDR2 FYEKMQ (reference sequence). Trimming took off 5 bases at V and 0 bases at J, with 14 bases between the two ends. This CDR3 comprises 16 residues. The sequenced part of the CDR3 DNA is TGTGCCAGCAGCCTGTCGGCGGGGAGCTCCTACAATGAG. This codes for CASSLSAGSSYNE. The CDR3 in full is CASSLSAGSSYNEQFF.

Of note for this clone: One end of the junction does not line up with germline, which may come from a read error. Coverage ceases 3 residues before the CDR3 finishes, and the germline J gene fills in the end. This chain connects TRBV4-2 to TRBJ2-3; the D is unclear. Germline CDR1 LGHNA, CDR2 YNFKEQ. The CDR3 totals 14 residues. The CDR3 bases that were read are TGCGCCAGCAGCCAAACAGCCTTCACAGATACG. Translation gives CASSQTAFTDT. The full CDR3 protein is CASSQTAFTDTQYF.

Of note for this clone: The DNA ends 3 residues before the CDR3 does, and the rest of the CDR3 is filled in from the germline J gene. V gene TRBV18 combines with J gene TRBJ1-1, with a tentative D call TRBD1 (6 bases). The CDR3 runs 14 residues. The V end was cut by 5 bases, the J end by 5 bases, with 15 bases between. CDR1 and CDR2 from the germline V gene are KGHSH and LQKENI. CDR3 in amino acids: CASSGGQRGTEAFF. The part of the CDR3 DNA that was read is TGTGCCAGCTCAGGTGGACAGCGAGGGACTGAA.

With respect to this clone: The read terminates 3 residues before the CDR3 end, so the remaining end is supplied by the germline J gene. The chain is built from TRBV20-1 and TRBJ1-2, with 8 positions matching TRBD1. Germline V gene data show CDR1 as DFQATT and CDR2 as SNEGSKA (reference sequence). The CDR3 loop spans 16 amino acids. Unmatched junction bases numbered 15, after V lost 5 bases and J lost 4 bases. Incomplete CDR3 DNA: TGCAGTGCTCTCCCAAGTCCGGGACAGGCTAGCTATGGC. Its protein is CSALPSPGQASYG. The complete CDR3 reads CSALPSPGQASYGYTF.

CDR3 DNA, as far as it was read: TGTGCCAGCAGTGAAATTGGTAGGGGCAATCAGCCC. This encodes CASSEIGRGNQP. The CDR3 as a whole reads CASSEIGRGNQPQHF. This rearrangement joins TRBV6-1 to TRBJ1-5, with D unresolved. The read terminates 3 residues before the CDR3 end, so the remaining end is supplied by the germline J gene. The CDR3 length is 15 residues. V dropped 2 bases and J dropped 2 bases, with 10 bases sitting between them. The V gene's germline CDR1 is MNHNS and CDR2 SASEGT.

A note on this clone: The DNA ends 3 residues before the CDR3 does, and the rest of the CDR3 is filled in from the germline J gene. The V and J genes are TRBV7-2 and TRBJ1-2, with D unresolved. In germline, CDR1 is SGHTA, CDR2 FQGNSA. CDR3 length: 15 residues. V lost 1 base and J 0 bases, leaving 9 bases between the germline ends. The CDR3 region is CASSLVRNANYGYTF. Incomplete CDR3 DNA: TGTGCCAGCAGCTTAGTCAGAAATGCTAACTATGGC.

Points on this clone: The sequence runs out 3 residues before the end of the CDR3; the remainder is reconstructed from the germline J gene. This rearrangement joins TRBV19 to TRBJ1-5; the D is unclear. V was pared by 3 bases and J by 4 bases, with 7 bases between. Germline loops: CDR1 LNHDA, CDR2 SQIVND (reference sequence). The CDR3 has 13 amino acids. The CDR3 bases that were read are TGTGCCAGTAGTATCCCCCCTAATCAGCCC. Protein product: CASSIPPNQP. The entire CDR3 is CASSIPPNQPQHF.

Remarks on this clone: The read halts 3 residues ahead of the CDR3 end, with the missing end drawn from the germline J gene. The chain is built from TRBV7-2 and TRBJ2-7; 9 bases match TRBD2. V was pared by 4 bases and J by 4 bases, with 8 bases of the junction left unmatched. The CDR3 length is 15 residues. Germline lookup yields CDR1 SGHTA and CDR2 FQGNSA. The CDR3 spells CASSYLRLAEYEQYF. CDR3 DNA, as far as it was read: TGTGCCAGCAGCTACCTTAGACTAGCGGAGTACGAG.

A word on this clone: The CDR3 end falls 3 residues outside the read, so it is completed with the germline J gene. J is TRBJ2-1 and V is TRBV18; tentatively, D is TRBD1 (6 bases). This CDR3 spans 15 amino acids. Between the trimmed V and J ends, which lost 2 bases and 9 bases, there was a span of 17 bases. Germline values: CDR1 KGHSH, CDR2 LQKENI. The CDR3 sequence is CASSPAAGALGEQFF. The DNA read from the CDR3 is TGTGCCAGCTCACCAGCGGCAGGGGCCCTCGGTGAG.

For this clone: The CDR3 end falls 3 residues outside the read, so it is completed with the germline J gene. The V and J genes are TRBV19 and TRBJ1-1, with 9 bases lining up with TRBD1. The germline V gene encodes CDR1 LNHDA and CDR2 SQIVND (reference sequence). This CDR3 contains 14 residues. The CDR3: CASSDPGQGRGAFF. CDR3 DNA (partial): TGTGCCAGTAGTGACCCGGGACAGGGTAGGGGA.

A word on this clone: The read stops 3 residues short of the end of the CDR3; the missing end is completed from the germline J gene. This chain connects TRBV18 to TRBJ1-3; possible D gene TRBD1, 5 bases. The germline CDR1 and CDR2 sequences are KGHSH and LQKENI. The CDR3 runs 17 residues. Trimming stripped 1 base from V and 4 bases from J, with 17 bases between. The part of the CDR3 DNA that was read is TGTGCCAGCTCACCACTATATACCCGACAGACAGGAAACACC. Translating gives CASSPLYTRQTGNT. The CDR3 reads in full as CASSPLYTRQTGNTIYF.

This CDR3 reads CASSGGASNEKLFF. The CDR3 bases that were read are TGTGCCAGCAGTGGCGGGGCCAGCAATGAAAAA. The chain combines TRBV2 with TRBJ1-4; the D gene is possibly TRBD1 (5 bases). The read terminates 3 residues before the CDR3 end, so the remaining end is supplied by the germline J gene. Germline CDR1 SNHLY, CDR2 FYNNEI. CDR3 size: 14 residues. Trimming took 4 bases from V and 5 from J, leaving 11 bases between them. Supplemented by reference TRBV2 and TRBJ1-4, the full variable domain reads EPEVTQTPSHQVTQMGQEVILRCVPISNHLYFYWYRQILGQKVEFLVSFYNNEISEKSEIFDDQFSVERPDGSNFTLKIRSTKLEDSAMYFCASSGGASNEKLFFGSGTQLSVL.

CDR3 sequence: CSVEGTSRDEQFF. Incomplete CDR3 DNA: TGCAGCGTTGAAGGGACTAGCCGCGATGAG. The V and J genes are TRBV29-1 and TRBJ2-1; 8 bases fit TRBD2. With the read ending 3 residues before the CDR3 end, the germline J gene is used to fill in that end. There are 13 residues in the CDR3. The junction had 4 bases not matched to a gene; V was cut back by 1 base and J by 8 bases. From germline, CDR1 is SQVTM and CDR2 ANQGSEA.

The CDR3 protein is CASSSGRLAKNIQYF. Incomplete CDR3 DNA: TGTGCCAGCAGTAGTGGCAGGCTAGCCAAAAACATT. The chain employs TRBV7-2 and TRBJ2-4; no reliable D call. The read terminates 3 residues ahead of where the CDR3 ends, so the germline J gene completes it. The ends were cut back, 6 bases at V and 0 bases at J, with 12 bases in the middle. The CDR3 is 15 residues long. The V gene's germline CDR1 is SGHTA and CDR2 FQGNSA.

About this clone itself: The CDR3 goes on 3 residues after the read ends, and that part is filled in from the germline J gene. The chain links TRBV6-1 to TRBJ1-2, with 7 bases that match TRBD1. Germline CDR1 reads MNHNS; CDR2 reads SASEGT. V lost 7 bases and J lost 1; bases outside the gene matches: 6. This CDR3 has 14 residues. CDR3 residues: CASNDRESNYGYTF. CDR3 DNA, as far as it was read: TGTGCCAGCAATGACAGGGAGAGTAACTATGGC.

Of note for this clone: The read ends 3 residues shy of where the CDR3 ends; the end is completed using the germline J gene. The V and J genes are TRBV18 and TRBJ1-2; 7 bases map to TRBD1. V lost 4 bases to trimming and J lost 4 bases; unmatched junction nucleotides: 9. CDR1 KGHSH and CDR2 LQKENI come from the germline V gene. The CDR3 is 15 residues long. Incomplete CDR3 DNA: TGTGCCAGCTCACGAACCGGGACAGACACCTATGGC. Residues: CASSRTGTDTYG. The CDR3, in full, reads CASSRTGTDTYGYTF.

The CDR3 DNA, read in part, is TGTGCCAGCTCACCATTTCAGGGTTGGAATTCACCC. Protein sequence: CASSPFQGWNSP. Given in full, the CDR3 is CASSPFQGWNSPLHF. The rearrangement uses TRBV18 and TRBJ1-6; possibly TRBD1 for D (5 bases). The CDR3 goes on 3 residues after the read ends, and that part is filled in from the germline J gene. The V gene's germline CDR1 is KGHSH and CDR2 LQKENI. V shed 2 bases and J shed 7 bases, with 12 bases lying between them. CDR3 length: 15 amino acids. The full variable domain, its missing parts supplied by reference TRBV18 and TRBJ1-6, is NAGVMQNPRHLVRRRGQEARLRCSPMKGHSHVYWYRQLPEEGLKFMVYLQKENIIDESGMPKERFSAEFPKEGPSILRIQQVVRGDSAAYFCASSPFQGWNSPLHFGNGTRLTVT.

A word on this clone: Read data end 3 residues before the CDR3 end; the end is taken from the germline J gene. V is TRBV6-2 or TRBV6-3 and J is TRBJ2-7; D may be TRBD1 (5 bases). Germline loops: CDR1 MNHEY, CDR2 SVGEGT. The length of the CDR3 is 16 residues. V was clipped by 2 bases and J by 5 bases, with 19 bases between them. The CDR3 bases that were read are TGTGCCAGCAGTTACGCTGGGGTGGCAGGGCAGGACGAG. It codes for CASSYAGVAGQDE. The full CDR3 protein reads CASSYAGVAGQDEQYF.

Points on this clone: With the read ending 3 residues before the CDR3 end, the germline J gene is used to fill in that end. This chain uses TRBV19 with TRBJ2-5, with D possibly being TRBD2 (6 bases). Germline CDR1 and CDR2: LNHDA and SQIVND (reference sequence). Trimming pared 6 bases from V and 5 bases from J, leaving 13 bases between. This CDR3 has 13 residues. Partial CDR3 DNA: TGTGCCAGTAGGGCGGGGAAGGGGGAGACC. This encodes CASRAGKGET. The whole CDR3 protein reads CASRAGKGETQYF.

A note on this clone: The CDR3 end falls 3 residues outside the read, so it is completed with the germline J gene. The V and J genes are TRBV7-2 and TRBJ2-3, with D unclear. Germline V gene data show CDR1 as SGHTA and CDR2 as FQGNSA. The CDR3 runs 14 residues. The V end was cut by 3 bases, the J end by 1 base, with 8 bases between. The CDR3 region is CASSFMARTDTQYF. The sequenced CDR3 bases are TGTGCCAGCAGCTTTATGGCCCGCACAGATACG.

CDR3: CASSPTASSGNTIYF. CDR3 DNA, as far as it was read: TGTGCCAGCAGCCCGACAGCCAGCTCTGGAAACACC. This rearrangement joins TRBV7-6 to TRBJ1-3; the D gene is possibly TRBD1 (5 bases). The sequence runs out 3 residues before the end of the CDR3; the remainder is reconstructed from the germline J gene. Germline CDR1 is SGHVS and CDR2 is FNYEAQ. Between the trimmed V and J ends, which lost 5 bases and 0 bases, there was a span of 11 bases. The CDR3 has 15 amino acids.

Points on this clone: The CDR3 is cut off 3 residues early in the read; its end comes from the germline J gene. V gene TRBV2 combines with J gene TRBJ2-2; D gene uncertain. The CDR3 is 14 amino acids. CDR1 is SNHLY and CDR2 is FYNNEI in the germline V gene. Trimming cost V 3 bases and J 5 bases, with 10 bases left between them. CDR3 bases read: TGTGCCAGCAGTGAGGAGCTGCGGACCGGGGAG. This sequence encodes CASSEELRTGE. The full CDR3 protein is CASSEELRTGELFF.